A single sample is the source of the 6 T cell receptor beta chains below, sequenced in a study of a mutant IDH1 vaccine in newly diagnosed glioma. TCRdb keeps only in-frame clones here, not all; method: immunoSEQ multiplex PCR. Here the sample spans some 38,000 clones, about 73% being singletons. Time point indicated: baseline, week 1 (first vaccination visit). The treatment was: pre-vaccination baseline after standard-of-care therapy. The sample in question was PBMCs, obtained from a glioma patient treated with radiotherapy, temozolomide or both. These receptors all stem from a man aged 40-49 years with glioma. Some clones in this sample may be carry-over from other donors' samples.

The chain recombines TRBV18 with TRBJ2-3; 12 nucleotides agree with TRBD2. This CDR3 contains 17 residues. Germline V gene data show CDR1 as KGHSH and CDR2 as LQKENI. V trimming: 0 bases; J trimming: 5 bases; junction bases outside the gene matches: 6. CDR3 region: CASSPPASGGAGDTQYF. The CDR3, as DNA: TGTGCCAGCTCACCACCGGCTAGCGGGGGGGCTGGAGATACGCAGTATTTT. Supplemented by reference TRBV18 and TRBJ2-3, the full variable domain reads NAGVMQNPRHLVRRRGQEARLRCSPMKGHSHVYWYRQLPEEGLKFMVYLQKENIIDESGMPKERFSAEFPKEGPSILRIQQVVRGDSAAYFCASSPPASGGAGDTQYFGPGTRLTVL.

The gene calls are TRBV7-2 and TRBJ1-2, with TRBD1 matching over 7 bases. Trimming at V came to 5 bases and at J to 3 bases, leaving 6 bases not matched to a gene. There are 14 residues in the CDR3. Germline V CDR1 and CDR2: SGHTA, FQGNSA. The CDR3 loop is CASSRDRADYGYTF. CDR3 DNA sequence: TGTGCCAGCAGCCGAGACAGGGCCGACTATGGCTACACCTTC. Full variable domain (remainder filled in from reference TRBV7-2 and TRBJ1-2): GAGVSQSPSNKVTEKGKDVELRCDPISGHTALYWYRQSLGQGLEFLIYFQGNSAPDKSGLPSDRFSAERTGGSVSTLTIQRTQQEDSAVYLCASSRDRADYGYTFGSGTRLTVV.

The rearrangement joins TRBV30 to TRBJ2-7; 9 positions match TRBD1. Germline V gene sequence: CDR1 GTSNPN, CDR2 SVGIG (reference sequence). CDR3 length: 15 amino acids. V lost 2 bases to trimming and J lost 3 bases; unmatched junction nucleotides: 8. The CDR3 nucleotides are TGTGCCTGGAGTCCACGTGGGACAGGGCACTACGAGCAGTACTTC. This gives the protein CAWSPRGTGHYEQYF.

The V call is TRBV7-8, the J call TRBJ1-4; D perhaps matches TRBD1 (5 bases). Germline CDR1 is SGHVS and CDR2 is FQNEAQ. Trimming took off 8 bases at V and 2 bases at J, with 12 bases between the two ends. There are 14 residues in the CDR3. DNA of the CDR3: TGTGCCAGCGGGGCCGGAGGCACTAATGAAAAACTGTTTTTT. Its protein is CASGAGGTNEKLFF.

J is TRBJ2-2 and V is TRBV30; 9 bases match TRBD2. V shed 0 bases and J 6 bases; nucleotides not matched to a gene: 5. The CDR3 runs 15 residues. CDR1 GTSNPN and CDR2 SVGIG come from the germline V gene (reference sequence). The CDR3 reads CAWSVVSGGAGELFF. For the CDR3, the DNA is TGTGCCTGGAGTGTGGTTAGCGGGGGTGCCGGGGAGCTGTTTTTT.

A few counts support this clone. CDR3 DNA sequence: TGTGCCAGCAGCTTAGCGGGCCCAGGGATGACTGAAGCTTTCTTT. Its protein product is CASSLAGPGMTEAFF. The chain carries TRBV7-9 and TRBJ1-1, with TRBD1 as a possible D gene (5 bases). Per the germline V gene, CDR1 is SEHNR and CDR2 is FQNEAQ (reference sequence). This CDR3 contains 15 residues. Between the trimmed V and J ends, which lost 0 bases and 5 bases, there was a span of 13 bases.